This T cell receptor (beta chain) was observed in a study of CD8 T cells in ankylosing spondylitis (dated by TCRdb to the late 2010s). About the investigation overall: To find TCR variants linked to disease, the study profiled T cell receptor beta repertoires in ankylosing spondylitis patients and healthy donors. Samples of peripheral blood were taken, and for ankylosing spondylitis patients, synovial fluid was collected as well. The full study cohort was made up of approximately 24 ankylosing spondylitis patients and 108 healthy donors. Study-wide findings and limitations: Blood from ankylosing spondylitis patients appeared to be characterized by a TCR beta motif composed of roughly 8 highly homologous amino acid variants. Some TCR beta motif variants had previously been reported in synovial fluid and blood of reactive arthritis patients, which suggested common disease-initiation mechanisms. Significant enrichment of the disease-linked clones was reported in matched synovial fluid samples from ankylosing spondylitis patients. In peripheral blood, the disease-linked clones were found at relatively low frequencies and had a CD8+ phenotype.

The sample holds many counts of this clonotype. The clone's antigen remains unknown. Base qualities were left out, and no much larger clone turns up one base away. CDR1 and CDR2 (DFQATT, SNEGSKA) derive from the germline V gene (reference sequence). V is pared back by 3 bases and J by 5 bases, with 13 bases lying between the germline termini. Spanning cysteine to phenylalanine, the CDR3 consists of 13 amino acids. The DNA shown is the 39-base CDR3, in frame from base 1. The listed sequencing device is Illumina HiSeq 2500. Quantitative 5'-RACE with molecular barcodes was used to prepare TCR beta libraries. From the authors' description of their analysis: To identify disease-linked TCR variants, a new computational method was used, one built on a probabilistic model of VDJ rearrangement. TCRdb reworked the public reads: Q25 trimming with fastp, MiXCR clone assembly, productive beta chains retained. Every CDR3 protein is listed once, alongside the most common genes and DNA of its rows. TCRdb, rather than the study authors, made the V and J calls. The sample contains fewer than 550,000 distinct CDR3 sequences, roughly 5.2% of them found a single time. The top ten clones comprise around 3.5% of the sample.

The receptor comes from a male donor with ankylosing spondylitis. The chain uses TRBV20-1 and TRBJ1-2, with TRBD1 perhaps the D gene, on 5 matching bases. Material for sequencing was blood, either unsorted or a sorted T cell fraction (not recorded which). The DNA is TGCAGTGCTAGGAGGGGCGACGGGTATGGCTACACCTTC. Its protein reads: CSARRGDGYGYTF.